The 28 T cell receptor beta chains below all came from one sample that was sequenced in a study of T cell repertoires in cytomegalovirus infection. Their target antigens are unknown. TCRdb redid the calling of the reads with MiXCR, one entry per CDR3 protein. The repertoire includes around 710,000 distinct CDR3 sequences, 25% to 30% of them detected once, and about an eighth sits in the top ten. The sequencing here drew on cultured CD8+ T cells from PBMCs, taken from culture after CMV antigen stimulation. The receptor set was obtained from a human donor in good health (CMV status not recorded). Some clones in this sample may be carry-over from other donors' samples.

The V and J genes are TRBV23-1 and TRBJ2-3; D is unresolved. TRBV23-1 has ORF status, its function being uncertain. This CDR3 has 14 amino acids. Deletions cut 0 bases from V and 6 bases from J, with 10 bases between. The CDR3 loop is CASSQSIRGDTQYF. CDR3 coding DNA: TGCGCCAGCAGTCAATCGATCCGTGGGGATACGCAGTATTTT.

This chain joins TRBV4-3 and TRBJ2-3; D gene uncertain. This CDR3 spans 14 amino acids. Germline lookup yields CDR1 LGHNA and CDR2 YSLEER. The V end was cut by 1 base, the J end by 4 bases, with 9 bases between. The CDR3: CASSQGGFSDTQYF. The CDR3 DNA reads as TGCGCCAGCAGCCAAGGCGGCTTTTCAGATACGCAGTATTTT.

This clonotype was counted ten times or more. The J gene is TRBJ2-7, the V gene TRBV7-8, with D perhaps matching TRBD1 or TRBD2 (5 bases each). The ends were cut back, 1 base at V and 1 base at J, with 11 bases in the middle. This CDR3 has 15 amino acids. CDR1 is SGHVS, CDR2 FQNEAQ, per germline. The CDR3 bases are TGTGCCAGCAGCTTAGAGAGGGCAGGGTCCTACGAGCAGTACTTC. It specifies CASSLERAGSYEQYF. Using reference TRBV7-8 and TRBJ2-7 for the parts outside the CDR3, the full variable domain is GAGVSQSPRYKVAKRGQDVALRCDPISGHVSLFWYQQALGQGPEFLTYFQNEAQLDKSGLPSDRFFAERPEGSVSTLKIQRTQQEDSAVYLCASSLERAGSYEQYFGPGTRLTVT.

This chain connects TRBV7-9 to TRBJ2-3, with D perhaps matching TRBD1 (6 bases). Germline-derived CDR1 and CDR2 are SEHNR and FQNEAQ (reference sequence). The CDR3 extends over 15 amino acids. V dropped 2 bases and J dropped 3 bases, with 12 bases sitting between them. In DNA form, the CDR3 reads TGTGCCAGCAGCTTATATCAGGGGTCTACAGATACGCAGTATTTT. Encoded protein: CASSLYQGSTDTQYF.

The rearrangement uses TRBV5-1 and TRBJ1-6; D is possibly TRBD1 (5 bases). The CDR3 totals 18 residues. Germline assignment: CDR1 SGHRS and CDR2 YFSETQ. V lost 3 bases, J lost 6 bases, and 22 bases lay in between. The CDR3 region is CASSYGRDPSRFNSPLHF. The DNA for the CDR3 is TGCGCCAGCAGCTACGGACGGGACCCTTCGCGGTTTAATTCACCCCTCCACTTT. Drawing the rest from reference TRBV5-1 and TRBJ1-6, the complete variable domain is KAGVTQTPRYLIKTRGQQVTLSCSPISGHRSVSWYQQTPGQGLQFLFEYFSETQRNKGNFPGRFSGRQFSNSRSEMNVSTLELGDSALYLCASSYGRDPSRFNSPLHFGNGTRLTVT.

The CDR3 nucleotides are TGTGCCAGCAGTTTATTCGGCGTGGGTCAGCCCCAGCATTTT. This gives the protein CASSLFGVGQPQHF. The V and J genes are TRBV28 and TRBJ1-5; D not resolved. CDR3 length: 14 residues. V gave up 1 base and J gave up 6 bases, with 10 bases separating them. Germline V CDR1 and CDR2: MDHEN, SYDVKM. Drawing the rest from reference TRBV28 and TRBJ1-5, the complete variable domain is DVKVTQSSRYLVKRTGEKVFLECVQDMDHENMFWYRQDPGLGLRLIYFSYDVKMKEKGDIPEGYSVSREKKERFSLILESASTNQTSMYLCASSLFGVGQPQHFGDGTRLSIL.

This chain connects TRBV7-9 to TRBJ2-3; 13 nucleotides agree with TRBD2. V lost 4 bases and J lost 0; bases outside the gene matches: 16. The CDR3 has 21 amino acids. Germline V gene sequence: CDR1 SEHNR, CDR2 FQNEAQ (reference sequence). The CDR3 loop reads CASSYLPGTSGATVSTDTQYF. In nucleotides, the CDR3 is TGTGCCAGCAGCTATCTACCCGGGACTAGCGGGGCCACAGTCAGCACAGATACGCAGTATTTT.

The V and J genes are TRBV12-3 or TRBV12-4 and TRBJ1-1; D ambiguous. Trimming removed 5 bases from V and 0 bases from J, with 13 bases in between. This CDR3 contains 15 residues. As DNA, the CDR3 is TGTGCCAGCAGTGATCAAGAACAAATGAACACTGAAGCTTTCTTT. This sequence encodes CASSDQEQMNTEAFF.

This clonotype came up a few times. The V gene is TRBV6-6, the J gene TRBJ1-5; a possible D gene is TRBD1 (5 bases). The CDR3 totals 15 residues. V dropped 2 bases and J dropped 6 bases, with 14 bases sitting between them. Germline-derived CDR1 and CDR2 are MNHNY and SVGAGI (reference sequence). The CDR3 bases are TGTGCCAGCAGTTACGACGGGGGTAGCGGTCAGCCCCAGCATTTT. Translating gives CASSYDGGSGQPQHF.

The gene calls are TRBV4-1 and TRBJ2-5; TRBD2 agrees at 11 bases. The CDR3 loop spans 17 amino acids. V shed 4 bases and J 1 base; nucleotides not matched to a gene: 8. Per the germline V gene, CDR1 is MGHRA and CDR2 is YSYEKL. The chain's CDR3 is CASSRFILAGVQETQYF. The CDR3 nucleotides read TGCGCCAGCAGCCGATTTATACTAGCGGGGGTCCAAGAGACCCAGTACTTC.

The CDR3 nucleotides read TGTGCCAGCAGCGGAGAAGCTTTCTTT. Residues: CASSGEAFF. This chain uses TRBV6-6 with TRBJ1-1; D gene uncertain. There are 9 residues in the CDR3. Germline V CDR1 and CDR2: MNHNY, SVGAGI (reference sequence). Trimming left V 6 bases short and J 8 bases short, with 4 bases between.

This clonotype has a handful of counts. The chain combines TRBV4-1 with TRBJ2-1, with D hard to call. This CDR3 has 16 residues. Germline values: CDR1 MGHRA, CDR2 YSYEKL. Trimming removed 0 bases at V and 4 bases at J, with 13 bases between. The CDR3 DNA follows: TGCGCCAGCAGCCAAGATGATTCCGTCGGTTACAATGAGCAGTTCTTC. It encodes CASSQDDSVGYNEQFF.

This clonotype was counted a few times. The chain has TRBV9 and TRBJ1-1; weak D call: TRBD1 (5 bases). CDR1 is SGDLS and CDR2 is YYNGEE in the germline V gene. Trimming cost V 4 bases and J 4 bases, with 14 bases left between them. The CDR3 extends over 14 amino acids. CDR3 bases: TGTGCCAGCAGCTTAGGGGCCTTGAGCACTGAAGCTTTCTTT. It translates to CASSLGALSTEAFF.

In this sample, this clonotype turned up once. The chain combines TRBV7-4 with TRBJ1-1; D is perhaps TRBD1 (6 bases). CDR1 and CDR2 from the germline V gene are SGHVT and SQSDAQ. The germline V and J ends were trimmed by 5 bases and 5 bases, with 18 bases remaining between them. This CDR3 contains 15 residues. CDR3 DNA sequence: TGTGCCAGCAGCCCCCCCGGGGGGGACAAAACTGAAGCTTTCTTT. It is translated as CASSPPGGDKTEAFF.

This clonotype was seen ten or more times. The chain carries TRBV7-8 and TRBJ1-5; D gene ambiguous. V lost 0 bases to trimming and J lost 6 bases, with 9 bases between them. CDR3 length equals 14 residues. Germline V lookup: CDR1 SGHVS, CDR2 FQNEAQ. This chain's CDR3 is CASSLAGFGQPQHF. As DNA, the CDR3 is TGTGCCAGCAGCTTAGCAGGGTTCGGTCAGCCCCAGCATTTT. The variable domain in full, completed from reference TRBV7-8 and TRBJ1-5, reads GAGVSQSPRYKVAKRGQDVALRCDPISGHVSLFWYQQALGQGPEFLTYFQNEAQLDKSGLPSDRFFAERPEGSVSTLKIQRTQQEDSAVYLCASSLAGFGQPQHFGDGTRLSIL.

CDR3 sequence (DNA): TGTGCCAGCAGTGACGGTTTAACCGAGTACTTC. Protein: CASSDGLTEYF. The J gene is TRBJ2-4, the V gene TRBV6-1; D gene ambiguous. Germline V lookup: CDR1 MNHNS, CDR2 SASEGT. V was clipped by 3 bases and J by 14 bases, with 11 bases between them. This CDR3 is built from 11 residues.

The rearrangement links TRBV20-1 to TRBJ2-7; D is perhaps TRBD1 (6 bases). This CDR3 has 13 residues. The germline V and J ends were trimmed by 2 bases and 1 base, with 9 bases remaining between them. The germline gives CDR1 DFQATT, CDR2 SNEGSKA (reference sequence). This CDR3 is CSARQGLSYEQYV. The CDR3 DNA sequence: TGCAGTGCTAGACAGGGGCTTTCCTACGAGCAGTACGTC.

This clonotype has ten or more counts. The chain has TRBV7-8 and TRBJ2-4; D is undetermined. V gave up 3 bases and J gave up 2 bases, with 14 bases separating them. The length of the CDR3 is 16 residues. Germline V gene sequence: CDR1 SGHVS, CDR2 FQNEAQ. DNA for the CDR3: TGTGCCAGCAGCTTTCCGCCCCGCTCACCCAAAAACATTCAGTACTTC. Translating gives CASSFPPRSPKNIQYF.

The chain is built from TRBV3-1 and TRBJ1-5; D is possibly TRBD1 (6 bases). The V and J ends lost 0 bases and 3 bases respectively, with 15 bases between them. Germline V gene sequence: CDR1 LGHDT, CDR2 YNNKEL (reference sequence). The CDR3 sequence is 17 residues long. CDR3 residues: CASSQEGGGVDNQPQHF. The CDR3 DNA is TGTGCCAGCAGCCAAGAGGGAGGGGGAGTGGACAATCAGCCCCAGCATTTT.

The chain is built from TRBV11-2 and TRBJ2-4; D call uncertain. V shed 3 bases and J shed 0 bases, with 12 bases lying between them. The CDR3 loop spans 16 amino acids. Germline CDR1 reads SGHAT; CDR2 reads FQNNGV. The CDR3 bases are TGTGCCAGCAGCTTTAGTACAGTCGCAGCCAAAAACATTCAGTACTTC. Amino acids: CASSFSTVAAKNIQYF.

The chain joins TRBV20-1 to TRBJ1-2, with 9 bases identical to TRBD1. Germline values: CDR1 DFQATT, CDR2 SNEGSKA (reference sequence). This CDR3 has 14 amino acids. J gave up 4 bases and V 3 bases, and 6 bases lay outside the gene matches. The DNA for the CDR3 is TGCAGTGCTAGCGGACAGGGGCAATTCTATGGCTACACCTTC. The encoded protein is CSASGQGQFYGYTF.

The chain couples TRBV25-1 to TRBJ1-1; D gene unclear. CDR1 is MGHDK, CDR2 SYGVNS, per germline. There are 15 residues in the CDR3. V dropped 1 base and J dropped 6 bases, with 15 bases sitting between them. The CDR3, as DNA: TGTGCCAGCAGTGAATTCGGACTGGGAATCTCTGAAGCTTTCTTT. Translated: CASSEFGLGISEAFF.

The genes are TRBV11-2 and TRBJ2-7; weak D call: TRBD2 (6 bases). Germline CDR1 reads SGHAT; CDR2 reads FQNNGV. V gave up 1 base and J gave up 3 bases, with 13 bases separating them. This CDR3 is 15 amino acids long. CDR3 DNA: TGTGCCAGCAGCTTAGGTCCGGGAGTCAGCTACGAGCAGTACGTC. Residues: CASSLGPGVSYEQYV.

The gene calls are TRBV2 and TRBJ2-2; D might be TRBD1 (7 bases). This CDR3 has 17 amino acids. Germline CDR1 reads SNHLY; CDR2 reads FYNNEI. Trimming took off 4 bases at V and 1 base at J, with 16 bases between the two ends. CDR3 in DNA: TGTGCCAGCAGTGCCGCGCGGGGACAGCGGAACACCGGGGAGCTGTTTTTT. This sequence encodes CASSAARGQRNTGELFF. Full variable domain (missing parts from reference TRBV2 and TRBJ2-2): EPEVTQTPSHQVTQMGQEVILRCVPISNHLYFYWYRQILGQKVEFLVSFYNNEISEKSEIFDDQFSVERPDGSNFTLKIRSTKLEDSAMYFCASSAARGQRNTGELFFGEGSRLTVL.

The table lists this clonotype with a few counts. This sequence joins TRBV10-3 and TRBJ1-1; 9 nucleotides agree with TRBD1. V lost 2 bases and J lost 4; bases outside the gene matches: 2. The CDR3 has 14 residues. Germline lookup yields CDR1 ENHRY and CDR2 SYGVKD. The DNA of the CDR3 is TGTGCCATCAGTGAGGGGACAGGGCCCACTGAAGCTTTCTTT. This translates into CAISEGTGPTEAFF.

This clonotype has ten or more counts. This chain links TRBV27 with TRBJ1-2; weak D call: TRBD1 (6 bases). Germline CDR1 reads MNHEY; CDR2 reads SMNVEV (reference sequence). V lost 1 base, J lost 4 bases, and 10 bases lay in between. The CDR3 loop spans 14 amino acids. CDR3 DNA sequence: TGTGCCAGCAGTTTATGGGGGGCCGGCTATGGCTACACCTTC. Its translation is CASSLWGAGYGYTF.

This sequence joins TRBV14 and TRBJ2-1, with 8 bases that match TRBD2. Unmatched junction bases numbered 5, after V lost 4 bases and J lost 6 bases. This CDR3 has 14 amino acids. Per germline, CDR1 SGHDN and CDR2 FVKESK. CDR3 residues: CASSRVGGGNEQFF. DNA of the CDR3: TGTGCCAGCAGCCGCGTCGGGGGGGGCAATGAGCAGTTCTTC.

A few counts support this clonotype. J is TRBJ1-2 and V is TRBV7-6, with D perhaps TRBD1 (6 bases). The CDR3 contains 20 residues. Trimming left V 3 bases short and J 4 bases short, with 30 bases between. CDR1 is SGHVS, CDR2 FNYEAQ, per germline. As DNA, the CDR3 is TGTGCCAGCAGCTTTTTTAGGAGGTTGGGCAGGGGATTGATACCCTATGGCTACACCTTC. Amino acids: CASSFFRRLGRGLIPYGYTF. The entire variable domain, with the rest obtained from reference TRBV7-6 and TRBJ1-2, is as follows: GAGVSQSPRYKVTKRGQDVALRCDPISGHVSLYWYRQALGQGPEFLTYFNYEAQQDKSGLPNDRFSAERPEGSISTLTIQRTEQRDSAMYRCASSFFRRLGRGLIPYGYTFGSGTRLTVV.